This T cell receptor (beta chain) came from a study of tumor and adjacent non-tumor tissue in lung cancer. Germline assignment: CDR1 SGHAT and CDR2 FQNNGV. V was pared by 4 bases and J by 7 bases, with 7 bases between. The CDR3 contains 12 residues. TCRbeta libraries were built with three rounds of nested PCR, modified from ARM-PCR. TCRdb ran MiXCR on the multiplex PCR reads and lists one entry per CDR3 protein. Here the sample spans under 95,000 distinct CDR3 sequences, approximately 57% being singletons. This clonotype was picked up many times. No cell sorting was done before RNA was extracted from the tissue.

This TCR derives from a man between 65 and 79 years old with non-small cell lung cancer. Sequencing was done on a sample of lung tumor tissue. This chain uses TRBV11-2 with TRBJ1-4; D remains unclear. The CDR3 nucleotides read TGTGCCAGCAGCTCAACGGGTGAAAAACTGTTTTTT. Amino acids: CASSSTGEKLFF. Together with reference TRBV11-2 and TRBJ1-4, the CDR3 gives the full variable domain: EAGVAQSPRYKIIEKRQSVAFWCNPISGHATLYWYQQILGQGPKLLIQFQNNGVVDDSQLPKDRFSAERLKGVDSTLKIQPAKLEDSAVYLCASSSTGEKLFFGSGTQLSVL.